This is a list of T cell receptor beta chains from one sample in a study of T cell responses to AZD1222 COVID-19 vaccine. Some clones are missing from TCRdb's copy, which holds only in-frame ones; the method was immunoSEQ multiplex PCR. Of some 150,000 clones detected, 75% to 95% appear once; the ten largest clones hold 3.2%. Here the sequenced sample was peripheral blood, taken 28 days after the second AZD1222 dose. The receptors were sampled from an adult who received the AZD1222 COVID-19 vaccine. Each CDR3 is given with its conserved first and last residue.

j_call	v_call	cdr3_aa
TRBJ2-1	TRBV5-1	CASSLGGSSYNEQFF
TRBJ2-3	TRBV3-1/TRBV3-2	CASSQTLRSHRDTQYF
TRBJ1-5	TRBV6-1	CASSAYGGTGNQPQHF
TRBJ1-6	TRBV27	CASSLSLLSPLHF
TRBJ2-7	TRBV4-1	CASSQGPGLAGGWEQYF
TRBJ2-2	TRBV29-1	CSVVVGGTGELFF
TRBJ1-2	TRBV6-5	CASSTTGGARGYTF
TRBJ1-2	TRBV10-3	CAISPGTGDHGYTF
TRBJ2-7	TRBV6-5	CASSRQGQAYEQYF
TRBJ2-7	TRBV6-2/TRBV6-3	CASSILRGSAGQYF
TRBJ1-1	TRBV18	CASSIRRDSSPWNTEAFF
TRBJ2-2	TRBV10-3	CAISGTSGRSSTGELFF
TRBJ2-5	TRBV19	CASRYSQRLGETQYF
TRBJ2-1	TRBV2	CASIGEVSYNEQFF
TRBJ1-3	TRBV11-2	CASSRPGGPERTIYF
TRBJ1-5	TRBV11-3	CASSSWDRGGSNQPQHF
TRBJ2-7	TRBV7-9	CASSLSGSWEQYF
TRBJ1-6	TRBV29-1	CSGTGNSPLHF
TRBJ1-1	TRBV19	CASSIKGGAGTEAFF
TRBJ1-6	TRBV5-8	CASSFQGQAIYNSPLHF
TRBJ1-3	TRBV15	CATSRAPPISGSSGNTIYF
TRBJ1-5	TRBV6-2/TRBV6-3	CASSYPSTTGHNQPQHF
TRBJ1-1	TRBV6-5	CASGSGEYWAFF
TRBJ2-7	TRBV7-9	CASSRRQTYEQYF
TRBJ2-7	TRBV19	CASSGSGPRVEQYF
TRBJ2-1	TRBV5-6	CASSPLGAGGGYNEQFF
TRBJ1-1	TRBV27	CASSKTGLNTEAFF
TRBJ2-7	TRBV5-4	CASSLGRRDFEQYF
TRBJ2-1	TRBV4-1	CASSQEGLAGWNEQFF
TRBJ2-7	TRBV3-1/TRBV3-2	CASSHFASGRSSSYEQYF
TRBJ1-3	TRBV2	CAMRQGSSGNTIYF
TRBJ1-1	TRBV19	CASKGLGNTEAFF
TRBJ1-1	TRBV7-6	CASSLTAGMGTEAFF
TRBJ1-4	TRBV30	CAWSVPGRSNEKLFF
TRBJ2-3	TRBV3-1/TRBV3-2	CASSQSRGSDTQYF
TRBJ1-2	TRBV6-5	CASSWGQGLNYGYTF
TRBJ2-3	TRBV6-6	CASSYSSRLAADTQYF
TRBJ1-5	TRBV2	CASSVTQPQHF
TRBJ1-4	TRBV4-1	CASSQRGDEKLFF
TRBJ2-1	TRBV7-8	CASSPRTGLAYNEQFF
TRBJ2-1	TRBV6-1	CASSEGVGNEQFF
TRBJ1-2	TRBV14	CASSHQSFSGGNYGYTF
TRBJ1-1	TRBV12-5	CASGFAGENTEAFF
TRBJ1-2	TRBV5-1	CASSEGSYYGYTF
TRBJ1-5	TRBV1	CTSSHPPRRGNQPQHF
TRBJ1-5	TRBV28	CASSFSDRNQPQHF
TRBJ1-4	TRBV6-5	CASAGQGVRNEKLFF
TRBJ2-7	TRBV27	CASSFLSSTYEQYF
TRBJ2-1	TRBV29-1	CSVEGRQGPTNYNEQFF
TRBJ2-1	TRBV7-8	CASSLLAGTSYNEQFF
TRBJ1-1	TRBV7-9	CASSPDGLHTLNTEAFF